The rows below give T cell receptor beta chains drawn from one sample of a study of neoadjuvant anti-PD-1 for oral cavity cancer. TCRdb's table, derived via immunoSEQ multiplex PCR, lists solely in-frame clones and lacks some. The repertoire has 25,000 to 40,000 clones, about 80% of them found once; the top ten carry 3% to 4%. This specimen was PBMCs, taken after nivolumab (anti-PD-1) treatment. The source of these receptors is a person between 40 and 79 years old with oral cavity squamous cell carcinoma. CDR3s include the opening cysteine and the closing phenylalanine or tryptophan. The D gene is left open where the match is weak. The listing skips clone size in some rows; elsewhere it reads once, few, many or a size class.

>TRBD1|TRBJ1-2|-|TRBV4-2
TGTGCCAGCAGCCAAGTTTGGGCCGGACAGGGATCCCATGGCTACACCTTC
CASSQVWAGQGSHGYTF
>-|TRBJ1-2|-|TRBV19
TGTGCCAGTAGTATGGGGCAGAACTATGGCTACACCTTC
CASSMGQNYGYTF
>TRBD2|TRBJ2-1|-|TRBV5-4
TGTGCCAGCAGCTTGGGACTAGCGGGGGGGAGGAATGAGCAGTTCTTC
CASSLGLAGGRNEQFF
>TRBD1|TRBJ1-2|-|TRBV18
TGTGCCAGCTCATCGACAGGGTACGATGGCTACACCTTC
CASSSTGYDGYTF
>TRBD1|TRBJ2-3|-|TRBV4-1
TGCGCCAGCAGCCAGCGTCCTCCGGGACAGGGGGCGAGTACAGATACGCAGTATTTT
CASSQRPPGQGASTDTQYF
>-|TRBJ1-4|once|TRBV7-2
TGTGCCAGCAGCTCCGACGGAGCTAATGAAAAACTGTTTTTT
CASSSDGANEKLFF
>-|TRBJ2-7|once|TRBV18
TGTGCCAGCTCACCAGGACAGCACTACGAGCAGTACTTC
CASSPGQHYEQYF
>TRBD1|TRBJ1-1|-|TRBV19
TGTGCCAGTTCTCGAATACAGGGGACTGAAGCTTTCTTT
CASSRIQGTEAFF
>TRBD2|TRBJ2-1|-|TRBV13
TGTGCCAGCAGCCTCGGGACTAGTGGTCCCAATGAGCAGTTCTTC
CASSLGTSGPNEQFF
>-|TRBJ2-5|few|TRBV7-9
TGTGCCAGCAGCCGGAGGAGGGGCTCCCAAGAGACCCAGTACTTC
CASSRRRGSQETQYF